These 6 T cell receptor beta chains share one sample of origin, sequenced in a study of OX40 agonist ivuxolimab in advanced cancers. Here immunoSEQ multiplex PCR was the method, and the copy in TCRdb shows in-frame clones only, minus some. The repertoire has over 55,000 clones, about 80% of them found once; the top ten carry 2.4%. Sequenced material: CD4+ or CD8+ T cells sorted from blood, taken in a trial of the OX40 agonist ivuxolimab. The origin of the receptors is an adult with an advanced solid tumor such as melanoma, head and neck, liver or kidney cancer.

The J gene is TRBJ1-5, the V gene TRBV21-1; the table assigns TRBD1, which was not confirmed against the DNA. TRBV21-1 counts as a pseudogene. The CDR3 has 14 amino acids. Here the CDR3 DNA reads TGTGCCAGCAGATCGGACAGGGGCAATCAGCCCCAGCATTTT. It yields the protein CASRSDRGNQPQHF.

The gene calls are TRBV4-2 and TRBJ2-7, with no clear D. This CDR3 has 14 residues. Germline V CDR1 and CDR2: LGHNA, YNFKEQ. The V and J ends lost 1 base and 6 bases respectively, with 13 bases between them. CDR3 sequence reads: CASSQVLPPGEQYF. As DNA, the CDR3 is TGTGCCAGCAGCCAAGTCCTCCCCCCTGGCGAGCAGTACTTC.

This rearrangement joins TRBV18 to TRBJ1-4; no firm D call. CDR3 length: 15 amino acids. Germline CDR1 reads KGHSH; CDR2 reads LQKENI. Trimming pared 5 bases from V and 3 bases from J, leaving 13 bases between. CDR3 protein: CASSLEGRSNEKLFF. As DNA, the CDR3 is TGTGCCAGCTCATTAGAGGGAAGGTCTAATGAAAAACTGTTTTTT.

The rearrangement uses TRBV6-1 and TRBJ2-5; the D gene could be TRBD1 or TRBD2 (5 bases each). Germline CDR1 is MNHNS and CDR2 is SASEGT. Trimming stripped 7 bases from V and 3 bases from J, with 15 bases between. This CDR3 has 14 residues. This CDR3 is CASMGWGKKETQYF. In nucleotides, the CDR3 is TGTGCCAGCATGGGGTGGGGGAAGAAAGAGACCCAGTACTTC.

This chain connects TRBV19 to TRBJ2-7; tentatively, D is TRBD1 (7 bases). This CDR3 comprises 17 residues. Trimming removed 1 base from V and 3 bases from J, with 19 bases in between. CDR1 and CDR2 (germline): LNHDA, SQIVND (reference sequence). For the CDR3, the DNA is TGTGCCAGTAGTATAGGGGGAAGGGGGCGCGGGGACTACGAGCAGTACTTC. As protein: CASSIGGRGRGDYEQYF. Full variable domain (rest looked up from reference TRBV19 and TRBJ2-7): DGGITQSPKYLFRKEGQNVTLSCEQNLNHDAMYWYRQDPGQGLRLIYYSQIVNDFQKGDIAEGYSVSREKKESFPLTVTSAQKNPTAFYLCASSIGGRGRGDYEQYFGPGTRLTVT.

Regarding this clone: The junction differs from germline at one of its ends, possibly a read error. The V gene is TRBV5-6, the J gene TRBJ2-7; D perhaps matches TRBD2 (6 bases). The length of the CDR3 is 14 residues. The germline V gene encodes CDR1 SGHDT and CDR2 YYEEEE. The CDR3 region has the DNA TGTGCCAGCAGCTTGGGTAGCGGCAGGATTAATCCAAATTTC. Translating gives CASSLGSGRINPNF.